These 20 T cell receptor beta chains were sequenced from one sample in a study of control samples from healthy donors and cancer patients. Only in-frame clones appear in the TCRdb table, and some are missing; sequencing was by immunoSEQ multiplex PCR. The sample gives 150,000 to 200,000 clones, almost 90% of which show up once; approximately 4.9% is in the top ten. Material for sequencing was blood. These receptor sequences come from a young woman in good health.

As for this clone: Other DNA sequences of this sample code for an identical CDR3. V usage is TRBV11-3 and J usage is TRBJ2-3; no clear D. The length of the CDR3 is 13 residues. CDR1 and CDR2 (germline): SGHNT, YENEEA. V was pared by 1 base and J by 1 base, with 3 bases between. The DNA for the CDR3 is TGTGCCAGCAGCTTAGGACGCACAGATACGCAGTATTTT. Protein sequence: CASSLGRTDTQYF.

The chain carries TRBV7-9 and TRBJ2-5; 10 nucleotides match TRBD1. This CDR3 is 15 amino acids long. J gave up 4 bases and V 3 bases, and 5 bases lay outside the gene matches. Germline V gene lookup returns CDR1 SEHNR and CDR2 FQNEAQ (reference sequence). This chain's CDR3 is CASSFGDRGGETQYF. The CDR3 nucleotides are TGTGCCAGCAGCTTTGGGGACAGGGGTGGAGAGACCCAGTACTTC.

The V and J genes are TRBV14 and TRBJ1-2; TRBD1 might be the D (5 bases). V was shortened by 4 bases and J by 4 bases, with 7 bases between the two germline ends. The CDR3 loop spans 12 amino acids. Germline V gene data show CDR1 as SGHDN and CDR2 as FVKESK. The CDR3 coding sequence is TGTGCCAGCAGCCTTACAGGCTATGGCTACACCTTC. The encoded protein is CASSLTGYGYTF.

The DNA for the CDR3 is TGTGCCAGTAGAGGGGGTAGTAGAGCTGAAGCTTTCTTT. Translated, it gives CASRGGSRAEAFF. The V call is TRBV19, the J call TRBJ1-1; D possibly corresponds to TRBD1 (6 bases). The V gene's germline CDR1 is LNHDA and CDR2 SQIVND (reference sequence). Trimming shortened V by 6 bases and J by 6 bases, and 14 bases separated the two germline ends. CDR3 length: 13 amino acids. The whole variable domain, filled in from reference TRBV19 and TRBJ1-1, reads DGGITQSPKYLFRKEGQNVTLSCEQNLNHDAMYWYRQDPGQGLRLIYYSQIVNDFQKGDIAEGYSVSREKKESFPLTVTSAQKNPTAFYLCASRGGSRAEAFFGQGTRLTVV.

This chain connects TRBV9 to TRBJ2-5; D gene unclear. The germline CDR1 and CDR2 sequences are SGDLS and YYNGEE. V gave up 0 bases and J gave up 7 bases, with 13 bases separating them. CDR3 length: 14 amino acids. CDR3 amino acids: CASSVDTQKGTQYF. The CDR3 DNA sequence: TGTGCCAGCAGCGTAGATACACAGAAAGGGACCCAGTACTTC.

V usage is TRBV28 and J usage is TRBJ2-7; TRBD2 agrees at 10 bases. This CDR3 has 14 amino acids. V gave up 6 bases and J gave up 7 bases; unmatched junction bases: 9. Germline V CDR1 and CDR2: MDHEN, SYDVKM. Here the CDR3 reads CASSQPSGSFEQYF. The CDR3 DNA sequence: TGTGCCAGCAGCCAGCCTAGCGGGAGTTTTGAGCAGTACTTC.

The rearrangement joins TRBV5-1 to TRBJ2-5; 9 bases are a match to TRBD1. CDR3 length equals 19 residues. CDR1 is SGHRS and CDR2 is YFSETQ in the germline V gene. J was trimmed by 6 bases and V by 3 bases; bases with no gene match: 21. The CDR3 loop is CASSSSSGTGPQGGKTQYF. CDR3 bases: TGCGCCAGCAGCTCGAGTTCCGGGACAGGGCCCCAAGGAGGGAAGACCCAGTACTTC.

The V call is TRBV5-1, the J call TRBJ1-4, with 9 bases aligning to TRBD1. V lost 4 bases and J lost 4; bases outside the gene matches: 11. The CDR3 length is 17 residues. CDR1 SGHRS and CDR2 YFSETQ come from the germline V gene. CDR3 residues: CASSAGQGIHGNEKLFF. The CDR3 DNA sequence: TGCGCCAGCAGCGCAGGACAGGGGATTCACGGTAATGAAAAACTGTTTTTT. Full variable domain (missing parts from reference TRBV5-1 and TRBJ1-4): KAGVTQTPRYLIKTRGQQVTLSCSPISGHRSVSWYQQTPGQGLQFLFEYFSETQRNKGNFPGRFSGRQFSNSRSEMNVSTLELGDSALYLCASSAGQGIHGNEKLFFGSGTQLSVL.

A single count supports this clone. For the CDR3, the DNA is TGTGCCAGCAGTGGGAGCGGGGCCTACGAGCAGTACTTC. Protein product: CASSGSGAYEQYF. The chain recombines TRBV25-1 with TRBJ2-7, with TRBD2 matching 7 bases. This CDR3 has 13 amino acids. Germline V gene lookup returns CDR1 MGHDK and CDR2 SYGVNS. V shed 4 bases, J shed 2 bases, and the junction held 2 bases outside the gene matches.

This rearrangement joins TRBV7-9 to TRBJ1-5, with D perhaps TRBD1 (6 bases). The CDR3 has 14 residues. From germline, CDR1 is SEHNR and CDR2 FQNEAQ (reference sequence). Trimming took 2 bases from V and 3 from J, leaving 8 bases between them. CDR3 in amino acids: CASSLTGNNQPQHF. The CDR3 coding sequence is TGTGCCAGCAGCTTAACAGGGAACAATCAGCCCCAGCATTTT.

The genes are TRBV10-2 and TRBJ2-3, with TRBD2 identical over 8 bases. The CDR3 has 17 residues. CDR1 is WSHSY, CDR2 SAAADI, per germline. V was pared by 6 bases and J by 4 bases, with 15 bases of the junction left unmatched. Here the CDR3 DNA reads TGCGCCAGCAGGACGTCGGGGGGGGCCTTTTCAGCAGATACGCAGTATTTT. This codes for CASRTSGGAFSADTQYF.

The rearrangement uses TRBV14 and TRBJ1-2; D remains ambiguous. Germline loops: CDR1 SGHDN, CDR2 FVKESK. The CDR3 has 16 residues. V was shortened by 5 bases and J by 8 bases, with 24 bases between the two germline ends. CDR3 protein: CASSFQTPLDGVGYTF. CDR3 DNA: TGTGCCAGCAGCTTCCAAACCCCCTTGGACGGGGTCGGCTACACCTTC.

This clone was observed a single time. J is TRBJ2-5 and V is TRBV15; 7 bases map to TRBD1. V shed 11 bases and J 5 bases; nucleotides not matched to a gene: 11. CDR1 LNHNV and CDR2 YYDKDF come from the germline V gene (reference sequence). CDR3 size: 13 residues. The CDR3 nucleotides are TGTGCCGTCCGGGCAGGGGGACAGGAGACCCAGTACTTC. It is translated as CAVRAGGQETQYF.

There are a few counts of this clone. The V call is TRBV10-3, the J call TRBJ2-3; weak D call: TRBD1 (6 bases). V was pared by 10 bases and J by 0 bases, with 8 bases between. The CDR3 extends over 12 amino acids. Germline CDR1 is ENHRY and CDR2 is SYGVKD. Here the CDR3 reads CATGQSTDTQYF. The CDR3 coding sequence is TGTGCCACCGGACAGAGCACAGATACGCAGTATTTT.

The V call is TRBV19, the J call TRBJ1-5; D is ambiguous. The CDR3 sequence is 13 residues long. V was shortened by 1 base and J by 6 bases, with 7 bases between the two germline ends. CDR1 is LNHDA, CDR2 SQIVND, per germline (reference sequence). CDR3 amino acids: CASSIAIAQPQHF. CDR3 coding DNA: TGTGCCAGTAGTATAGCGATCGCTCAGCCCCAGCATTTT.

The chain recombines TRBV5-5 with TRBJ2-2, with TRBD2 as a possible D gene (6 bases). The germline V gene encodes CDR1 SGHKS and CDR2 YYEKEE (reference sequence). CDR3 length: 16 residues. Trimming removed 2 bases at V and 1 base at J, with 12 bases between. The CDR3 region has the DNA TGTGCCAGCAGCTTAATCGGAGGGCGGAACACCGGGGAGCTGTTTTTT. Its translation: CASSLIGGRNTGELFF. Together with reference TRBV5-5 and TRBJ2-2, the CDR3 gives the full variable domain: DAGVTQSPTHLIKTRGQQVTLRCSPISGHKSVSWYQQVLGQGPQFIFQYYEKEERGRGNFPDRFSARQFPNYSSELNVNALLLGDSALYLCASSLIGGRNTGELFFGEGSRLTVL.

For the CDR3, the DNA is TGTGCCAGCAGGCTTGGGGGCGATGAGCAGTTCTTC. Protein product: CASRLGGDEQFF. The chain has TRBV2 and TRBJ2-1, with a possible D match to TRBD1 (6 bases). Between the trimmed V and J ends, which lost 6 bases and 8 bases, there was a span of 11 bases. There are 12 residues in the CDR3. Germline CDR1 SNHLY, CDR2 FYNNEI. Combining the CDR3 with reference TRBV2 and TRBJ2-1 gives the whole variable domain EPEVTQTPSHQVTQMGQEVILRCVPISNHLYFYWYRQILGQKVEFLVSFYNNEISEKSEIFDDQFSVERPDGSNFTLKIRSTKLEDSAMYFCASRLGGDEQFFGPGTRLTVL.

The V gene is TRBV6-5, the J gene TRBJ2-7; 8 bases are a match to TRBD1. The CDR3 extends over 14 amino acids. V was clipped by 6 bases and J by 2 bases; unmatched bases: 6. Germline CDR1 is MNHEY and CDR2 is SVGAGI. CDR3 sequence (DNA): TGTGCCAGCAGGCGACAGGGGACGACCTACGAGCAGTACTTC. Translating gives CASRRQGTTYEQYF.

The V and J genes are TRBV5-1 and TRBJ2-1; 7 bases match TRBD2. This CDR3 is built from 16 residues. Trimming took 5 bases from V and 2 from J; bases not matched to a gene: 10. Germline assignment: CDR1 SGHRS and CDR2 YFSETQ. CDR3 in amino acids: CASSSLAGEPYNEQFF. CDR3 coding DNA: TGCGCCAGCAGTTCGCTCGCGGGGGAGCCCTACAATGAGCAGTTCTTC. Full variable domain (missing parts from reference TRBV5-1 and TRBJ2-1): KAGVTQTPRYLIKTRGQQVTLSCSPISGHRSVSWYQQTPGQGLQFLFEYFSETQRNKGNFPGRFSGRQFSNSRSEMNVSTLELGDSALYLCASSSLAGEPYNEQFFGPGTRLTVL.

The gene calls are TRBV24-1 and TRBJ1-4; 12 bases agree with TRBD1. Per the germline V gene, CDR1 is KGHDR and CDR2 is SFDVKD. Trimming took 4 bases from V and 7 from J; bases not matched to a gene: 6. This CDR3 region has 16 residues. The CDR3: CATSDTGTGGGEKLFF. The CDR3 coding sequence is TGTGCCACCAGTGACACCGGGACAGGGGGCGGTGAAAAACTGTTTTTT.